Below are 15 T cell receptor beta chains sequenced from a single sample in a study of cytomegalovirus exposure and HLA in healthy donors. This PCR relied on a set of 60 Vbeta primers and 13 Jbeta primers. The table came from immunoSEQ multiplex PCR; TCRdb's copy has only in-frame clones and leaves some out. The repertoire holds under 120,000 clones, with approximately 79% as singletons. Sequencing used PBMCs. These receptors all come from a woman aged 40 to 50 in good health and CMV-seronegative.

CDR3 sequence (DNA): TGCGCCAGCAGCTTAGGGACAGACCGCACTGAAGCTTTCTTT. This sequence encodes CASSLGTDRTEAFF. The rearrangement joins TRBV5-1 to TRBJ1-1; 7 positions agree with TRBD1. V gave up 2 bases and J gave up 4 bases; unmatched junction bases: 5. CDR1 is SGHRS, CDR2 YFSETQ, per germline. The CDR3 runs 14 residues.

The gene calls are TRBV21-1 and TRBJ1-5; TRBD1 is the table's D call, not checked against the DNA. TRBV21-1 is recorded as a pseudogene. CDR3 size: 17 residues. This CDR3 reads CASSPRTGFYSNQPQHF. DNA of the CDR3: TGTGCCAGCAGCCCCCGGACAGGCTTCTATAGCAATCAGCCCCAGCATTTT.

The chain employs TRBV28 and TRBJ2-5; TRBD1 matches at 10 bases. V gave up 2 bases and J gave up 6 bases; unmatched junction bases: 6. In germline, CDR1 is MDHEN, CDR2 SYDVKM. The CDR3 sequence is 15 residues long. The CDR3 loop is CASSLGGQGLKTQYF. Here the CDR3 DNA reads TGTGCCAGCAGTTTAGGGGGACAGGGGCTAAAGACCCAGTACTTC.

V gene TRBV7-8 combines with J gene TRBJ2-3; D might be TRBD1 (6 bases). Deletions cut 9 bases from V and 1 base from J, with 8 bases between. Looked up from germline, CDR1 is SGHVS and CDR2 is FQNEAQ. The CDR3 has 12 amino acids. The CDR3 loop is CASTGRTDTQYF. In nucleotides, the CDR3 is TGTGCCAGTACAGGGCGCACAGATACGCAGTATTTT.

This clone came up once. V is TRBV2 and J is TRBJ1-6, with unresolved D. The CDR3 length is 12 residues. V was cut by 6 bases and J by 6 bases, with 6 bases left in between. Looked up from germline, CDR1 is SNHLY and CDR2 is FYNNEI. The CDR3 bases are TGTGCCAGCAGGGAGAGTAATTCACCCCTCCACTTT. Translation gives CASRESNSPLHF.

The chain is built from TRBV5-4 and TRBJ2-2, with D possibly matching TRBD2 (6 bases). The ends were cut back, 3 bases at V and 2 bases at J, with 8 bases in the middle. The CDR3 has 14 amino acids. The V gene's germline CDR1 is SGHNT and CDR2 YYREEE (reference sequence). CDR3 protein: CASSSGLNTGELFF. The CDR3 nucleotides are TGTGCCAGCAGCTCGGGACTTAACACCGGGGAGCTGTTTTTT.

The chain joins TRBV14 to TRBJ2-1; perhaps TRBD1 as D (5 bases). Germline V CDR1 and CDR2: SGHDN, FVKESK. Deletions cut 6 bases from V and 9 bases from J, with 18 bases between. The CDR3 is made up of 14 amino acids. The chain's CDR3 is CASSGLVGDSEQFF. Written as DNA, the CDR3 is TGTGCCAGCAGTGGGTTGGTTGGCGACAGTGAGCAGTTCTTC.

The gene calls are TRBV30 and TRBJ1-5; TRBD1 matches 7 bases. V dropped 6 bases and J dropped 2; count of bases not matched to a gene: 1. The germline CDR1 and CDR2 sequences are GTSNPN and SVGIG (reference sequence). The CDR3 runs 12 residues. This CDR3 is CACGQGNQPQHF. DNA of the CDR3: TGTGCCTGTGGACAGGGCAATCAGCCCCAGCATTTT.

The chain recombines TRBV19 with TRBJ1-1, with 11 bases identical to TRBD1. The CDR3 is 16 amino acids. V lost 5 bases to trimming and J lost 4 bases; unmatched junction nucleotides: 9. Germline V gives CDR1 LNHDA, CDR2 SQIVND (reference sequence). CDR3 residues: CASSSGQGAFVTEAFF. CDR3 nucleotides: TGTGCCAGTAGTTCAGGACAGGGGGCTTTTGTCACTGAAGCTTTCTTT.

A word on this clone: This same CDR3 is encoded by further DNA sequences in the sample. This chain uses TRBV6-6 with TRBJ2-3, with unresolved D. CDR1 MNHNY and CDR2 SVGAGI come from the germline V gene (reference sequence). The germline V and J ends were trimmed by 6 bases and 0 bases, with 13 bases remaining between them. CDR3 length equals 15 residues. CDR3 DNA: TGTGCCAGCAGCCCCAGAGGCCCTAGCACAGATACGCAGTATTTT. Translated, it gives CASSPRGPSTDTQYF.

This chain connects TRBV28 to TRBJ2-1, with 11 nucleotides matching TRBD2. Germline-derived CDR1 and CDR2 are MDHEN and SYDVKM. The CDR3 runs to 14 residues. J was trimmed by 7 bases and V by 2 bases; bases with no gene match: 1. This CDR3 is CASSLLAGGNEQFF. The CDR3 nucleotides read TGTGCCAGCAGTTTACTAGCGGGGGGAAATGAGCAGTTCTTC. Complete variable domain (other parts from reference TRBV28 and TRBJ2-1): DVKVTQSSRYLVKRTGEKVFLECVQDMDHENMFWYRQDPGLGLRLIYFSYDVKMKEKGDIPEGYSVSREKKERFSLILESASTNQTSMYLCASSLLAGGNEQFFGPGTRLTVL.

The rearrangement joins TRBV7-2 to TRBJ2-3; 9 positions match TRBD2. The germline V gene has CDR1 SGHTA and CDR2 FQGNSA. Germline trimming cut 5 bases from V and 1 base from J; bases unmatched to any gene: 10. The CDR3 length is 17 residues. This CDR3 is CASSQGRASGGTDTQYF. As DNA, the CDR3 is TGTGCCAGCAGCCAGGGGAGGGCTAGCGGGGGCACAGATACGCAGTATTTT.

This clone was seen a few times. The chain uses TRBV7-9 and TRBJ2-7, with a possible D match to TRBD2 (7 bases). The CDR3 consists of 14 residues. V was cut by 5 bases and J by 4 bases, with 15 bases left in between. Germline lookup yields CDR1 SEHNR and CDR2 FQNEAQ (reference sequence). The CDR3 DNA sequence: TGTGCCAGCAGCGGAAGGGGGGGCACGTACGAGCAGTACTTC. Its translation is CASSGRGGTYEQYF.

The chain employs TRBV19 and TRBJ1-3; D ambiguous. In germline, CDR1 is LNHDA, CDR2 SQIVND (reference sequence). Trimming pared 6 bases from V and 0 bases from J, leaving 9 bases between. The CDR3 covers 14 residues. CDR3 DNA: TGTGCCAGTAGAATGTCAGGCTCTGGAAACACCATATATTTT. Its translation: CASRMSGSGNTIYF.

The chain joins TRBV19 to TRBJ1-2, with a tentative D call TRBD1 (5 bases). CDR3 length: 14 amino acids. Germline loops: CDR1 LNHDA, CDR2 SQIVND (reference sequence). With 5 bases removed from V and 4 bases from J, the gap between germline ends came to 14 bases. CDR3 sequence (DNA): TGTGCCAGTAGTTTCCGACAGACATTCTATGGCTACACCTTC. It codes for CASSFRQTFYGYTF.